This T cell receptor beta chain appears in the sequencing data of a study of cytomegalovirus exposure and HLA in healthy donors. Findings and caveats of the study: TCR beta chains numbering roughly 150 were designated cytomegalovirus-associated.

The PCR made use of 60 Vbeta and 13 Jbeta primers. Profiling relied on immunoSEQ multiplex PCR, and the TCRdb table lists in-frame clones only, not all of them. The sample carries 150,000 to 200,000 clones, around three quarters recorded once. This clone was seen just once. Its antigen is unidentified. Germline V CDR1 and CDR2: SGHAT, FQNNGV. The CDR3 contains 13 residues. The V gene lost 0 bases and the J gene lost 5 bases, with 7 bases spanning the gap. The chain has TRBV11-2 and TRBJ1-1; unclear D gene. The clonotype was recovered from a woman aged 45-59 years in good health and CMV-seronegative. Sequencing was carried out using PBMCs. The CDR3 region is CASSLEFRTEAFF. CDR3 bases: TGTGCCAGCAGCTTAGAGTTCCGGACTGAAGCTTTCTTT.